Following are 26 T cell receptor beta chains from one sample sequenced in a study of PD-L1 blockade in urothelial cancer. The repertoire was sequenced with immunoSEQ multiplex PCR; TCRdb's copy has only in-frame clones and lacks some. The table shows about 36,000 clones, with more than 75% occurring only once. Time point indicated: peripheral blood 6 weeks after treatment start. The sample in question was PBMCs, obtained around atezolizumab (anti-PD-L1) treatment. These receptors came from a man aged 35-49 years with urothelial cancer.

The chain carries TRBV7-9 and TRBJ1-1; D unresolved. CDR3 length: 13 amino acids. The V gene lost 3 bases and the J gene lost 4 bases, with 9 bases spanning the gap. CDR1 and CDR2 (germline): SEHNR, FQNEAQ (reference sequence). CDR3 in amino acids: CASSFDEGTEAFF. DNA of the CDR3: TGTGCCAGCAGCTTCGACGAGGGCACTGAAGCTTTCTTT.

J is TRBJ2-3 and V is TRBV20-1; tentative D call: TRBD2 (5 bases). CDR3 length equals 11 residues. V was trimmed by 5 bases and J by 9 bases, leaving 12 bases between them. Germline V gives CDR1 DFQATT, CDR2 SNEGSKA (reference sequence). The CDR3 nucleotides read TGCAGTGCTGGGCGGGTAGACACGCAGTATTTT. Amino acids: CSAGRVDTQYF.

The rearrangement links TRBV4-1 to TRBJ2-7, with 10 bases that match TRBD2. V gave up 3 bases and J gave up 3 bases; unmatched junction bases: 14. This CDR3 region has 18 residues. Germline lookup yields CDR1 MGHRA and CDR2 YSYEKL. CDR3 sequence: CASSHLDPLAGEYYEQYF. The CDR3 nucleotides read TGCGCCAGCAGCCACCTGGACCCTCTAGCGGGAGAGTACTACGAGCAGTACTTC.

The J gene is TRBJ1-5, the V gene TRBV6-1, with 7 bases aligning to TRBD1. CDR3 length: 13 amino acids. Per germline, CDR1 MNHNS and CDR2 SASEGT. V lost 8 bases, J lost 7 bases, and 8 bases stayed unmatched. CDR3 residues: CASRPTRGQPQHF. The CDR3 DNA follows: TGTGCCAGCCGACCGACCAGGGGGCAGCCCCAGCATTTT.

This clone was counted a few times. The chain has TRBV7-6 and TRBJ2-1; the match to TRBD2 covers 8 bases. The trim removed 2 bases at V and 2 bases at J, leaving 8 bases unmatched. CDR1 and CDR2 from the germline V gene are SGHVS and FNYEAQ. The CDR3 length is 17 residues. CDR3 sequence (DNA): TGTGCCAGCAGCTTAAGGTCCCGGGAGGGCGCCTACAATGAGCAGTTCTTC. Residues: CASSLRSREGAYNEQFF.

This clone was counted a single time. The chain combines TRBV28 with TRBJ2-5, with 15 bases fitting TRBD2. CDR3 length: 16 residues. Germline V lookup: CDR1 MDHEN, CDR2 SYDVKM. The ends lost 8 bases at V and 5 bases at J; junction bases unmatched: 9. CDR3 amino acids: CASGGLAGGPGETQYF. Here the CDR3 DNA reads TGTGCCAGCGGTGGACTAGCGGGAGGGCCCGGGGAGACCCAGTACTTC. Combining the CDR3 with reference TRBV28 and TRBJ2-5 gives the whole variable domain DVKVTQSSRYLVKRTGEKVFLECVQDMDHENMFWYRQDPGLGLRLIYFSYDVKMKEKGDIPEGYSVSREKKERFSLILESASTNQTSMYLCASGGLAGGPGETQYFGPGTRLLVL.

This chain connects TRBV7-9 to TRBJ2-1; weak D call: TRBD2 (6 bases). The CDR3 length is 16 residues. Germline V CDR1 and CDR2: SEHNR, FQNEAQ (reference sequence). Trimming cost V 0 bases and J 9 bases, with 18 bases left between them. The CDR3 coding sequence is TGTGCCAGCAGCTTAGCGGGCGGGGCAGCGTCATTTGAGCAGTTCTTC. Protein: CASSLAGGAASFEQFF.

The V and J genes are TRBV18 and TRBJ1-1; a possible D gene is TRBD1 (5 bases). Trimming removed 1 base at V and 6 bases at J, with 15 bases between. Germline V gene lookup returns CDR1 KGHSH and CDR2 LQKENI. CDR3 length equals 15 residues. CDR3 region: CASSPLPSDSAEAFF. The CDR3 DNA sequence: TGTGCCAGCTCACCACTACCCAGTGACAGCGCTGAAGCTTTCTTT.

The sample holds a few counts of this clone. The chain combines TRBV28 with TRBJ2-5, with D perhaps TRBD2 (6 bases). Germline values: CDR1 MDHEN, CDR2 SYDVKM. This CDR3 region has 11 residues. V lost 9 bases and J lost 7, with 12 bases in between. CDR3 DNA: TGTGCCAGTACCGGGGGATGGACCCAGTACTTC. It yields the protein CASTGGWTQYF.

This clone was recorded once. The chain couples TRBV28 to TRBJ2-7; TRBD2 agrees at 7 bases. In germline, CDR1 is MDHEN, CDR2 SYDVKM. Unmatched junction bases numbered 14, after V lost 4 bases and J lost 5 bases. The CDR3 spans 16 residues. In nucleotides, the CDR3 is TGTGCCAGCAGTTCTAGCGGCCCAGAGGGCGGTAACGAGCAGTACTTC. Translated, it gives CASSSSGPEGGNEQYF.

This chain links TRBV11-2 with TRBJ1-1; 8 nucleotides agree with TRBD1. Looked up from germline, CDR1 is SGHAT and CDR2 is FQNNGV. The CDR3 covers 15 residues. J gave up 5 bases and V 5 bases, and 10 bases lay outside the gene matches. CDR3 DNA sequence: TGTGCCAGCAGCCTGACAGGGGTTCGTGATACTGAAGCTTTCTTT. As protein: CASSLTGVRDTEAFF.

This chain joins TRBV20-1 and TRBJ1-4; the D is unclear. V shed 1 base and J shed 7 bases, with 4 bases lying between them. CDR3 length equals 11 residues. Germline values: CDR1 DFQATT, CDR2 SNEGSKA (reference sequence). This CDR3 is CSARGLEKLFF. The CDR3 DNA sequence: TGCAGTGCTAGAGGACTTGAAAAACTGTTTTTT.

This clone was counted a single time. The CDR3 loop reads CASSGTSGPQETQYF. The CDR3 nucleotides read TGTGCCAGCAGCGGCACTAGCGGGCCTCAAGAGACCCAGTACTTC. The chain couples TRBV7-2 to TRBJ2-5; the match to TRBD2 covers 9 bases. This CDR3 spans 15 amino acids. The germline CDR1 and CDR2 sequences are SGHTA and FQGNSA. V lost 5 bases to trimming and J lost 2 bases; unmatched junction nucleotides: 6.

The chain is built from TRBV2 and TRBJ2-3; a possible D gene is TRBD1 (6 bases). CDR3 length: 15 amino acids. In germline, CDR1 is SNHLY, CDR2 FYNNEI. With 2 bases removed from V and 0 bases from J, the gap between germline ends came to 9 bases. CDR3 sequence: CASSEMGASTDTQYF. CDR3 bases: TGTGCCAGCAGTGAAATGGGGGCTAGCACAGATACGCAGTATTTT.

For this clone: The sample contains more than one DNA sequence encoding this CDR3. The chain is built from TRBV20-1 and TRBJ1-1; maybe TRBD1 (6 bases). CDR3 length: 11 residues. CDR1 and CDR2 from the germline V gene are DFQATT and SNEGSKA (reference sequence). V gave up 3 bases and J gave up 4 bases, with 6 bases separating them. The CDR3 region has the DNA TGCAGTGCTAGGGGGGCCACTGAAGCTTTCTTT. As protein: CSARGATEAFF.

The rearrangement uses TRBV9 and TRBJ2-7, with D tentatively TRBD2 (6 bases). V was pared by 3 bases and J by 4 bases, with 17 bases between. Per the germline V gene, CDR1 is SGDLS and CDR2 is YYNGEE. The CDR3 sequence is 15 residues long. The CDR3 is CASSATPGRVYEQYF. The DNA of the CDR3 is TGTGCCAGCAGCGCAACCCCCGGGAGAGTATACGAGCAGTACTTC.

V gene TRBV7-3 combines with J gene TRBJ2-3, with 7 bases aligning to TRBD1. Losses at the gene ends were 5 bases for V and 3 bases for J; bases not matched to a gene: 2. This CDR3 is 13 amino acids long. CDR1 is SGHTA and CDR2 is FQGTGA in the germline V gene. CDR3 amino acids: CASSEQGTDTQYF. The CDR3 bases are TGTGCCAGCAGCGAACAGGGGACAGATACGCAGTATTTT.

The chain uses TRBV19 and TRBJ1-5; D call uncertain. Germline lookup yields CDR1 LNHDA and CDR2 SQIVND (reference sequence). V was trimmed by 3 bases and J by 0 bases, leaving 12 bases between them. CDR3 size: 16 residues. The CDR3 protein is CASSITPQASNQPQHF. The DNA of the CDR3 is TGTGCCAGTAGTATCACCCCTCAAGCTAGCAATCAGCCCCAGCATTTT. The full variable domain, its missing parts supplied by reference TRBV19 and TRBJ1-5, is DGGITQSPKYLFRKEGQNVTLSCEQNLNHDAMYWYRQDPGQGLRLIYYSQIVNDFQKGDIAEGYSVSREKKESFPLTVTSAQKNPTAFYLCASSITPQASNQPQHFGDGTRLSIL.

This clone was observed a single time. The rearrangement uses TRBV5-1 and TRBJ1-2; D remains unclear. Trimming left V 0 bases short and J 4 bases short, with 10 bases between. Germline V lookup: CDR1 SGHRS, CDR2 YFSETQ. The CDR3 covers 14 residues. The CDR3 sequence is CASSLDTEIYGYTF. The CDR3 nucleotides read TGCGCCAGCAGCTTGGATACAGAAATCTATGGCTACACCTTC. The variable domain in full, with the rest retrieved from reference TRBV5-1 and TRBJ1-2, is KAGVTQTPRYLIKTRGQQVTLSCSPISGHRSVSWYQQTPGQGLQFLFEYFSETQRNKGNFPGRFSGRQFSNSRSEMNVSTLELGDSALYLCASSLDTEIYGYTFGSGTRLTVV.

This chain connects TRBV7-2 to TRBJ2-4; D is perhaps TRBD2 (5 bases). CDR3 size: 16 residues. Trimming left V 5 bases short and J 2 bases short, with 16 bases between. Germline values: CDR1 SGHTA, CDR2 FQGNSA. The CDR3 spells CASSPSSEESKNIQYF. CDR3 nucleotide sequence: TGTGCCAGCAGCCCGAGCTCGGAGGAATCCAAAAACATTCAGTACTTC.

This chain links TRBV28 with TRBJ1-5; D is undetermined. Germline lookup yields CDR1 MDHEN and CDR2 SYDVKM. Trimming shortened V by 11 bases and J by 5 bases, and 16 bases separated the two germline ends. The CDR3 length is 13 residues. CDR3: CASGGRRDQPQHF. CDR3 nucleotide sequence: TGTGCCTCAGGAGGGAGAAGGGATCAGCCCCAGCATTTT.

As DNA, the CDR3 is TGTGCCAGCACCCCGGGGGGGGTTGTCTCTGGAAACACCATATATTTT. Translated, it gives CASTPGGVVSGNTIYF. The rearrangement joins TRBV28 to TRBJ1-3; D may be TRBD1 (5 bases). Germline V gene lookup returns CDR1 MDHEN and CDR2 SYDVKM. The V end was cut by 7 bases, the J end by 0 bases, with 16 bases between. This CDR3 is 16 amino acids long.

The J gene is TRBJ2-7, the V gene TRBV5-1; tentatively, D is TRBD2 (7 bases). The germline V gene has CDR1 SGHRS and CDR2 YFSETQ. The CDR3 extends over 14 amino acids. V was pared by 2 bases and J by 4 bases, with 13 bases between. The CDR3 bases are TGCGCCAGCAGCTTTGCGGGGGCCAGGTACGAGCAGTACTTC. Amino acid sequence: CASSFAGARYEQYF.

The V and J genes are TRBV9 and TRBJ2-3, with TRBD1 matching over 9 bases. The CDR3 has 15 amino acids. Germline V lookup: CDR1 SGDLS, CDR2 YYNGEE. Trimming removed 3 bases from V and 8 bases from J; junction bases left unmatched: 10. CDR3 nucleotides: TGTGCCAGCAGCGCTCAGACAGGGGGTTCACCTACGCAGTATTTT. It encodes CASSAQTGGSPTQYF.

The V gene is TRBV30, the J gene TRBJ1-5, with TRBD1 as a possible D gene (5 bases). The CDR3 contains 15 residues. V gave up 7 bases and J gave up 6 bases, with 22 bases separating them. CDR1 and CDR2 (germline): GTSNPN, SVGIG (reference sequence). The CDR3 nucleotides read TGTGCCTTGAATACTTTTACGGGGGGAAGTCAGCCCCAGCATTTT. Residues: CALNTFTGGSQPQHF. The complete variable domain, with remaining parts taken from reference TRBV30 and TRBJ1-5, reads SQTIHQWPATLVQPVGSPLSLECTVEGTSNPNLYWYRQAAGRGLQLLFYSVGIGQISSEVPQNLSASRPQDRQFILSSKKLLLSDSGFYLCALNTFTGGSQPQHFGDGTRLSIL.

V and J are TRBV5-5 and TRBJ2-1; perhaps TRBD2 as D (5 bases). This CDR3 region has 15 residues. The germline V gene encodes CDR1 SGHKS and CDR2 YYEKEE (reference sequence). Trimming took 1 base from V and 4 from J, leaving 12 bases between them. The CDR3 is CASSLLDSQYNEQFF. CDR3 sequence (DNA): TGTGCCAGCAGCTTGTTGGACTCCCAATACAATGAGCAGTTCTTC. The full variable domain, rest sourced from reference TRBV5-5 and TRBJ2-1, is DAGVTQSPTHLIKTRGQQVTLRCSPISGHKSVSWYQQVLGQGPQFIFQYYEKEERGRGNFPDRFSARQFPNYSSELNVNALLLGDSALYLCASSLLDSQYNEQFFGPGTRLTVL.